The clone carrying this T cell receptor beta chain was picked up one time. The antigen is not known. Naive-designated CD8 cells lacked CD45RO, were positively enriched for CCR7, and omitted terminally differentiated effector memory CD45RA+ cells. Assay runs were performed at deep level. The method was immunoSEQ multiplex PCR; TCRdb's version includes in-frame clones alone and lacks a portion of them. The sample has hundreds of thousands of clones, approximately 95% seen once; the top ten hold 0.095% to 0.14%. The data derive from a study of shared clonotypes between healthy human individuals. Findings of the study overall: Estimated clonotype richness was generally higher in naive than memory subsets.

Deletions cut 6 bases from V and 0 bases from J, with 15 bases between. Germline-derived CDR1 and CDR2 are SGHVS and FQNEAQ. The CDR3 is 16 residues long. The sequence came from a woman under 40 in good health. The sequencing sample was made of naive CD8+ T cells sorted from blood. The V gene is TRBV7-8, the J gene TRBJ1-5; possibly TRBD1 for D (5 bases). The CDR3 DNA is TGTGCCAGCAGTCAGGGTGCGCAATATAGCAATCAGCCCCAGCATTTT. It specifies CASSQGAQYSNQPQHF.